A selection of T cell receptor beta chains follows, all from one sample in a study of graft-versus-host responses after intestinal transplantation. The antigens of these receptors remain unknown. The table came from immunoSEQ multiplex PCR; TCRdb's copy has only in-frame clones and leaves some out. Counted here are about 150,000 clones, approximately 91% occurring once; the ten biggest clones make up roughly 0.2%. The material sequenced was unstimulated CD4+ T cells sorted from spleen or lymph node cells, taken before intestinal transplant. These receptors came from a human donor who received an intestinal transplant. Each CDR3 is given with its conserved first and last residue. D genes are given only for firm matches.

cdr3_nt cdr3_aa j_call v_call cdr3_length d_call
TGTGCCAGCAGGGGAGCCTATGGCTACACCTTC CASRGAYGYTF TRBJ1-2 TRBV9 11 NA
TGTGCCAGCAGCCTAACTAGCGGGGGATTCTACGAGCAGTACTTC CASSLTSGGFYEQYF TRBJ2-7 TRBV28 15 TRBD2
TGTGCCAGCGGGCGGACAGGAGCCTACGAGCAGTACTTC CASGRTGAYEQYF TRBJ2-7 TRBV14 13 TRBD1
TGTGCCAGCGCCGCAGACTCTGGAAACACCATATATTTT CASAADSGNTIYF TRBJ1-3 TRBV27 13 NA
TGTGCCAGCTCACCCCCACTGGAAACCATATATTTT CASSPPLETIYF TRBJ1-3 TRBV18 12 NA
TGTGCCAGCAGCTTAGAGGCTAGCGGGGGGGCCAATGAGCAGTTCTTC CASSLEASGGANEQFF TRBJ2-1 TRBV7-6 16 TRBD2
TGTGCCTGGAGTGCCGGGACGGCTGGAATCACCATATATTTT CAWSAGTAGITIYF TRBJ1-3 TRBV30 14 NA
TGTGCCAGCAGCCGACAAAACACCGGGGAGCTGTTTTTT CASSRQNTGELFF TRBJ2-2 TRBV11-3 13 NA
TGTGCCAGCAGTGGGAACAGTGGAAACGCCATATATTTT CASSGNSGNAIYF TRBJ1-3 TRBV27 13 NA
TGTGCCAGCAGCTGGGGACTCAACACCGGGGAGCTGTTTTTT CASSWGLNTGELFF TRBJ2-2 TRBV7-3 14 NA
TGTGCCTGGAGGGCTGCTGGGTCCTCTGGAAACACCATATATTTT CAWRAAGSSGNTIYF TRBJ1-3 TRBV30 15 NA
TGTGCCAGCAGCTTAGACGGCACAGATACGCAGTATTTT CASSLDGTDTQYF TRBJ2-3 TRBV7-2 13 NA
TGTGCCAGCAGTTTTTTGGGGGGGAACTATGGCTACACCTTC CASSFLGGNYGYTF TRBJ1-2 TRBV28 14 NA